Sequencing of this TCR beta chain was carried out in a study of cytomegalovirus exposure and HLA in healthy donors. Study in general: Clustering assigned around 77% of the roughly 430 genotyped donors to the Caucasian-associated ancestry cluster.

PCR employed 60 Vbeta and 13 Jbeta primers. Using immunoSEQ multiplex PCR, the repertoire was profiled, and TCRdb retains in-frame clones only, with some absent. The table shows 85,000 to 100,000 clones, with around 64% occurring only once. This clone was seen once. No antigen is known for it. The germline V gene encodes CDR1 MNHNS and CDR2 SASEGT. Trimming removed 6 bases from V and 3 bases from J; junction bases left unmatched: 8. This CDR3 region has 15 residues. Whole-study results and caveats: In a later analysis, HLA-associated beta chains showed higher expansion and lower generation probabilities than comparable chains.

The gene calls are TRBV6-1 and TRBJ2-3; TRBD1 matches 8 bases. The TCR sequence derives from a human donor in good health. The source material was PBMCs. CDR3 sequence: CASRRQGMRTDTQYF. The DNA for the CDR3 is TGTGCCAGCAGAAGACAGGGGATGAGGACAGATACGCAGTATTTT.